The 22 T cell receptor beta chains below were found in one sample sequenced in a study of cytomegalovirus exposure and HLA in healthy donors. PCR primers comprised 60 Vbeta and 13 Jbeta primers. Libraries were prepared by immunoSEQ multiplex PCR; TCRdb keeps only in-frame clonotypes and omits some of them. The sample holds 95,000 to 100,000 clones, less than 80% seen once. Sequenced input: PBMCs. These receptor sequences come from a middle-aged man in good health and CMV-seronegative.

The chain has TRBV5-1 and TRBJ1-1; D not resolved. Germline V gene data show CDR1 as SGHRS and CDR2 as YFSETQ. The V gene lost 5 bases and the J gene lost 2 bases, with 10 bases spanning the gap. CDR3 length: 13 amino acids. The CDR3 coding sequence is TGCGCCAGCAGGAGTGGCGGAAACACTGAAGCTTTCTTT. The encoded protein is CASRSGGNTEAFF.

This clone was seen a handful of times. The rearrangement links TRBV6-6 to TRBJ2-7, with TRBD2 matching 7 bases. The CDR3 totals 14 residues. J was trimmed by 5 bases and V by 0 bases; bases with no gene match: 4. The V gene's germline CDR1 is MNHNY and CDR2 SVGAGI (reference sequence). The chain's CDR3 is CASSYSAGVHEQYF. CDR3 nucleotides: TGTGCCAGCAGTTACTCGGCGGGGGTACACGAGCAGTACTTC.

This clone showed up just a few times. The CDR3 reads CASKPPSNTEAFF. The CDR3 coding sequence is TGTGCCAGCAAGCCCCCCTCGAACACTGAAGCTTTCTTT. The V call is TRBV6-5, the J call TRBJ1-1; D gene unclear. V gave up 7 bases and J gave up 1 base, with 10 bases separating them. The CDR3 consists of 13 residues. CDR1 MNHEY and CDR2 SVGAGI come from the germline V gene.

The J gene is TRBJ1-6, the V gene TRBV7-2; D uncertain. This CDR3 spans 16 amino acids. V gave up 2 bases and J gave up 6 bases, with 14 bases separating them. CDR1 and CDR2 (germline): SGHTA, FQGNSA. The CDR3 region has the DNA TGTGCCAGCAGCTTAAGGATACCAGGTTCTAATTCACCCCTCCACTTT. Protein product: CASSLRIPGSNSPLHF.

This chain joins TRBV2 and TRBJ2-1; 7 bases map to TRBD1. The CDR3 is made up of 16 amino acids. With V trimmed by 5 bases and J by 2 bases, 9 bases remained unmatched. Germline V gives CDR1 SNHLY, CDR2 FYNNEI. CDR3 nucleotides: TGTGCCAGCAGTCCCACGGACAGGAAAACCTACAATGAGCAGTTCTTC. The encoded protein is CASSPTDRKTYNEQFF.

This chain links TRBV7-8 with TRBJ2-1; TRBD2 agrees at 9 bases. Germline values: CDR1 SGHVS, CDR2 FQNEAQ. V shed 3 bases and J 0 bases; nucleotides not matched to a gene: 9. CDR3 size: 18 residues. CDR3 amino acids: CASSFSAGGLSSYNEQFF. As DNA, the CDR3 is TGTGCCAGCAGCTTCTCAGCGGGGGGCTTAAGCTCCTACAATGAGCAGTTCTTC.

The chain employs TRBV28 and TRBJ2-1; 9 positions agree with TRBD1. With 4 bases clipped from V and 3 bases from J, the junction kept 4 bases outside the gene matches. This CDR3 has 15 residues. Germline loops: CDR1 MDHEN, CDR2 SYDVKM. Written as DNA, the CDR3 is TGTGCCAGCAGTTCCGGGACAGGGTTCTACAATGAGCAGTTCTTC. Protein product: CASSSGTGFYNEQFF.

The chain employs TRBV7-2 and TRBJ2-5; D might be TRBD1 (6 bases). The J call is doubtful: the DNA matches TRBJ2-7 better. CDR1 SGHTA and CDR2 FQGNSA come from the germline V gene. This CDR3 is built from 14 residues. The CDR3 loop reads CASIRSPRGSEQYF. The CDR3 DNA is TGTGCCAGCATCCGATCTCCCAGGGGTTCCGAGCAGTACTTC.

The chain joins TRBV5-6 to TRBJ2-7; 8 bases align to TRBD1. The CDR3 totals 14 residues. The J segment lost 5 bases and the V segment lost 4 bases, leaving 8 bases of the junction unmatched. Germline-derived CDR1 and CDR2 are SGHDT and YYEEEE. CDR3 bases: TGTGCCAGCAGCGCCCTGGACAGGGAACACGAGCAGTACTTC. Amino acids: CASSALDREHEQYF.

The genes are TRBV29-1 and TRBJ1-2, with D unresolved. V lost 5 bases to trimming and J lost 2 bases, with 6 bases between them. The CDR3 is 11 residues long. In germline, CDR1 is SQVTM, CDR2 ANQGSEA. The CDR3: CSVFLNYGYTF. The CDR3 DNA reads TGCAGCGTTTTCCTGAACTATGGCTACACCTTC.

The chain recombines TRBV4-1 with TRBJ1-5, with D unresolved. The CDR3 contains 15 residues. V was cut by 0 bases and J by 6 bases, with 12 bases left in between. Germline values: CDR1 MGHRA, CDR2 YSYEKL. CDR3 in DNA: TGCGCCAGCAGCCAAGAAGGCCAGCGGGGTCAGCCCCAGCATTTT. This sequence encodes CASSQEGQRGQPQHF.

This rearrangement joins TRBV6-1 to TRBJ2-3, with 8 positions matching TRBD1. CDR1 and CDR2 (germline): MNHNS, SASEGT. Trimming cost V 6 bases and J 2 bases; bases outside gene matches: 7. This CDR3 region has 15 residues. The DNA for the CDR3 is TGTGCCAGCAGACCGGACAGGGCGCTCACAGATACGCAGTATTTT. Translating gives CASRPDRALTDTQYF.

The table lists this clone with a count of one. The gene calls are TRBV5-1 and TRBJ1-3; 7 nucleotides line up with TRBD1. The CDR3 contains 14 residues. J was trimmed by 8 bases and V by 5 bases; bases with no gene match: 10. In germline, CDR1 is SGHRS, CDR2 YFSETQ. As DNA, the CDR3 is TGCGCCAGCAGGGCTGACAGGGACGGGGACACCATATATTTT. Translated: CASRADRDGDTIYF.

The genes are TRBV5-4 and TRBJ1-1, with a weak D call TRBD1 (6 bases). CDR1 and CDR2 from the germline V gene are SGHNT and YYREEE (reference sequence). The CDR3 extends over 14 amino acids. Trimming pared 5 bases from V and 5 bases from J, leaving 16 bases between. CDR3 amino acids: CASSRGGRWTEAFF. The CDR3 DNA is TGTGCCAGCAGTCGGGGGGGCAGGTGGACTGAAGCTTTCTTT. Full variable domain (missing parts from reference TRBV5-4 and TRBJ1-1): ETGVTQSPTHLIKTRGQQVTLRCSSQSGHNTVSWYQQALGQGPQFIFQYYREEENGRGNFPPRFSGLQFPNYSSELNVNALELDDSALYLCASSRGGRWTEAFFGQGTRLTVV.

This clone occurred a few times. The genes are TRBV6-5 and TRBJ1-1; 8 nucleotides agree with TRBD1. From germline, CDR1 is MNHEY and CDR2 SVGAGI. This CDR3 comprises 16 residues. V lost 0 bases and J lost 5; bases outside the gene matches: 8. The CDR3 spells CASSYSPTGAGTEAFF. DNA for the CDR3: TGTGCCAGCAGTTACTCGCCGACAGGGGCGGGGACTGAAGCTTTCTTT.

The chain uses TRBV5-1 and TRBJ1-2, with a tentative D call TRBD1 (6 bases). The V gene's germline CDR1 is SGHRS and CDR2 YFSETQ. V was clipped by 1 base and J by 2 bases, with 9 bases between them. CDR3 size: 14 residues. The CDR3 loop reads CASSLSGQNYGYTF. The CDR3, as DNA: TGCGCCAGCAGCTTGTCCGGACAGAACTATGGCTACACCTTC.

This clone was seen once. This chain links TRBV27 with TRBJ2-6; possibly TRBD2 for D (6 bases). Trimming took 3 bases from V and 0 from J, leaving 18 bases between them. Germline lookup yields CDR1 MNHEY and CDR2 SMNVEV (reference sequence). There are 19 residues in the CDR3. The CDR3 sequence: CASSLLPGGLRSGANVLTF. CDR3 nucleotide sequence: TGTGCCAGCAGTTTGTTACCCGGGGGACTGCGCTCTGGGGCCAACGTCCTGACTTTC. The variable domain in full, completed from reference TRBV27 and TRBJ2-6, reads EAQVTQNPRYLITVTGKKLTVTCSQNMNHEYMSWYRQDPGLGLRQIYYSMNVEVTDKGDVPEGYKVSRKEKRNFPLILESPSPNQTSLYFCASSLLPGGLRSGANVLTFGAGSRLTVL.

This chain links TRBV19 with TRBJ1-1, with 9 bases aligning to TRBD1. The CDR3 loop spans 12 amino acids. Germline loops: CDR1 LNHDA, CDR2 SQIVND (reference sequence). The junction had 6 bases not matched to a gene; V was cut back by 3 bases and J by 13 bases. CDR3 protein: CASSITGGRIFF. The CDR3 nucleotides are TGTGCCAGTAGTATCACAGGGGGCCGGATTTTCTTT.

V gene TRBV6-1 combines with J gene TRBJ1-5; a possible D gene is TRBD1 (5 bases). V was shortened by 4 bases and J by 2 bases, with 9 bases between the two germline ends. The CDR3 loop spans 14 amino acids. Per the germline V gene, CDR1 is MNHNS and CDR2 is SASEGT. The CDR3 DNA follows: TGTGCCAGCAGTGCGGACACCGGCAATCAGCCCCAGCATTTT. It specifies CASSADTGNQPQHF.

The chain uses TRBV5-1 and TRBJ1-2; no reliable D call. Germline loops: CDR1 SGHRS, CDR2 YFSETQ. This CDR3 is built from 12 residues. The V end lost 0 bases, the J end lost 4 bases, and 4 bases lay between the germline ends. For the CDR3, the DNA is TGCGCCAGCAGCTTGGACGGCTATGGCTACACCTTC. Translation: CASSLDGYGYTF.

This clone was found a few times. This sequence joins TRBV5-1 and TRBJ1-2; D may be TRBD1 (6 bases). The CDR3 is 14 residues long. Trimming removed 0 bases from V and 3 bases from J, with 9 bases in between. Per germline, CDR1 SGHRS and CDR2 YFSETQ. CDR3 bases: TGCGCCAGCAGCTTGGAGGCAGGGGACTATGGCTACACCTTC. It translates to CASSLEAGDYGYTF.

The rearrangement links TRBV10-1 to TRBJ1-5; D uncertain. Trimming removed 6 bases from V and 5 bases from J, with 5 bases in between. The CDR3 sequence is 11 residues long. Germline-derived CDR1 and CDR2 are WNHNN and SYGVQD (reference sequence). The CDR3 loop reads CASRLYQPQHF. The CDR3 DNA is TGCGCCAGCAGATTATATCAGCCCCAGCATTTT.